The present TCR beta chain was sequenced within a study of T cell responses to AZD1222 COVID-19 vaccine. With regard to this clone: Antigen unknown.

The V gene end was trimmed by 7 bases and the J gene end by 4 bases; junction bases not matched to a gene: 8. The CDR3 length is 15 residues. Germline lookup yields CDR1 SNHLY and CDR2 FYNNEI. Produced via immunoSEQ multiplex PCR; TCRdb's table is partial and in-frame only. This table has about 90,000 clones, 85% appearing once. Regarding the study as a whole: With dominance at 160-218 and 743-854, vaccine-associated CD4 TCRs spanned spike.

The TCR sequence derives from an adult who received the AZD1222 COVID-19 vaccine. The specimen was peripheral blood, collected 28 days after the second AZD1222 dose. The rearrangement joins TRBV2 to TRBJ2-1; TRBD1 matches at 9 bases. CDR3 bases: TGTGCCAGCACTATAGACAGGGGGGAATACAATGAGCAGTTCTTC. It is translated as CASTIDRGEYNEQFF.